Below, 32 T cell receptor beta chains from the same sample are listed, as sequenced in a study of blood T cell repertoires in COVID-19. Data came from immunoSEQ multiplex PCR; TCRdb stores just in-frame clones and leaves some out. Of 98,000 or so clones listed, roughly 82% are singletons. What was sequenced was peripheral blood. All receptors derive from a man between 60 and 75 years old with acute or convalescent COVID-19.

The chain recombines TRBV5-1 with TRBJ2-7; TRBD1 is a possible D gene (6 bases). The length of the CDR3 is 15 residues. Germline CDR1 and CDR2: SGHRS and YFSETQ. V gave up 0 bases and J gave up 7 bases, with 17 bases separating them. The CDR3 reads CASSLEGRSTGEQYF. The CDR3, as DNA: TGCGCCAGCAGCTTGGAGGGCAGATCTACAGGGGAGCAGTACTTC.

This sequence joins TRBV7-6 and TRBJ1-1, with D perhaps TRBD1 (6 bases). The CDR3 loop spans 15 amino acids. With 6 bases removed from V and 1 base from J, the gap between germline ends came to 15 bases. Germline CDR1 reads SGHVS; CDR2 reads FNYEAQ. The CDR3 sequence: CASRPLVTGNTEAFF. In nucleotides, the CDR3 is TGTGCCAGCAGGCCCTTAGTGACAGGGAACACTGAAGCTTTCTTT.

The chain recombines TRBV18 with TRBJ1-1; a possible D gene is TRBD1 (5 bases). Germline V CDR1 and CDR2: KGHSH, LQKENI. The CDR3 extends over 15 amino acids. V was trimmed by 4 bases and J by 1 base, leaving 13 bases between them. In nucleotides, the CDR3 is TGTGCCAGCTCACGACAAGACAGAAAGAACACTGAAGCTTTCTTT. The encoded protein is CASSRQDRKNTEAFF.

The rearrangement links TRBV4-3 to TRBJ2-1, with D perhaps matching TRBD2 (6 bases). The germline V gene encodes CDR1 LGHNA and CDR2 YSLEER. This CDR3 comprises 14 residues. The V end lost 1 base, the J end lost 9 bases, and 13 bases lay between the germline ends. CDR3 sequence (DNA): TGCGCCAGCAGCCAAGTTGGAGGGAGTGGTGAGCAGTTCTTC. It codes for CASSQVGGSGEQFF.

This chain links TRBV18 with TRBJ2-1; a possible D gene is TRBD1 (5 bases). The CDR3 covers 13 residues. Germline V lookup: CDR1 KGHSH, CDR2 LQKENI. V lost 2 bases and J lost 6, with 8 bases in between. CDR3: CASSPGASNEQFF. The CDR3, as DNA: TGTGCCAGCTCACCAGGGGCGAGCAATGAGCAGTTCTTC.

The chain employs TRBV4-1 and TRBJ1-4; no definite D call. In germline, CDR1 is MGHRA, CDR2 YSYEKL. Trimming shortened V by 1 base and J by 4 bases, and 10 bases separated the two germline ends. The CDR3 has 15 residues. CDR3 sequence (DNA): TGCGCCAGCAGCCAAGGGCTCGGGGTTAATGAAAAACTGTTTTTT. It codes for CASSQGLGVNEKLFF.

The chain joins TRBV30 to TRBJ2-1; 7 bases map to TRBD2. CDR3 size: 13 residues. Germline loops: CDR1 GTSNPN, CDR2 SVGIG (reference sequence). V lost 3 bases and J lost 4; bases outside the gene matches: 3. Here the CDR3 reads CAWRGLRYNEQFF. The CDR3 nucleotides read TGTGCCTGGAGGGGACTAAGATACAATGAGCAGTTCTTC.

CDR3 protein: CASRALITYEQYF. In nucleotides, the CDR3 is TGCGCCAGCAGAGCGTTGATTACATACGAGCAGTACTTC. This chain joins TRBV5-1 and TRBJ2-7; D remains unclear. Deletions cut 5 bases from V and 4 bases from J, with 13 bases between. Germline V lookup: CDR1 SGHRS, CDR2 YFSETQ. This CDR3 comprises 13 residues. The whole variable domain, remainder taken from reference TRBV5-1 and TRBJ2-7, is KAGVTQTPRYLIKTRGQQVTLSCSPISGHRSVSWYQQTPGQGLQFLFEYFSETQRNKGNFPGRFSGRQFSNSRSEMNVSTLELGDSALYLCASRALITYEQYFGPGTRLTVT.

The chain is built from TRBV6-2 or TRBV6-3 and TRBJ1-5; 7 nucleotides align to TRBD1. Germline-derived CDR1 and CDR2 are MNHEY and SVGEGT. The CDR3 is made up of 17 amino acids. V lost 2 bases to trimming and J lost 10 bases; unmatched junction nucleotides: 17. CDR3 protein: CASSYNASGTDFQPQHF. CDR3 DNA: TGTGCCAGCAGTTACAATGCGTCGGGGACAGATTTTCAACCCCAGCATTTT.

CDR3 loop: CASRLTSGTQYF. CDR3 sequence (DNA): TGTGCCAGCAGACTTACTAGCGGTACGCAGTATTTT. The chain combines TRBV12-3 or TRBV12-4 with TRBJ2-3; TRBD2 matches 8 bases. This CDR3 region has 12 residues. V was pared by 6 bases and J by 8 bases, with 4 bases of the junction left unmatched.

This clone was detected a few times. The DNA for the CDR3 is TGTGCCAGCAGACGGGACAGGGTCGCTGGCTACACCTTC. This gives the protein CASRRDRVAGYTF. The chain has TRBV6-5 and TRBJ1-2; TRBD1 aligns across 9 bases. Per germline, CDR1 MNHEY and CDR2 SVGAGI. CDR3 length equals 13 residues. The trim removed 6 bases at V and 7 bases at J, leaving 6 bases unmatched.

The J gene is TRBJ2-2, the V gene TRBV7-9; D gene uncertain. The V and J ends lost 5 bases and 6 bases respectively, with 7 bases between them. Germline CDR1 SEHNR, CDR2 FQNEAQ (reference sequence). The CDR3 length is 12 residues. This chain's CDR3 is CASSLSAGELFF. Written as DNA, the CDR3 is TGTGCCAGCAGCCTCAGTGCCGGGGAGCTGTTTTTT.

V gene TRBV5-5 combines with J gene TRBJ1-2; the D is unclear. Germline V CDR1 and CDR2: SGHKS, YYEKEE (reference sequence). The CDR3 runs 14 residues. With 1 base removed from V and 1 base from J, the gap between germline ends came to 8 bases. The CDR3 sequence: CASSLREVNYGYTF. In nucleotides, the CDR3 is TGTGCCAGCAGCTTGAGGGAGGTTAACTATGGCTACACCTTC. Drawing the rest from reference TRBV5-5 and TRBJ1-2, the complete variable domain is DAGVTQSPTHLIKTRGQQVTLRCSPISGHKSVSWYQQVLGQGPQFIFQYYEKEERGRGNFPDRFSARQFPNYSSELNVNALLLGDSALYLCASSLREVNYGYTFGSGTRLTVV.

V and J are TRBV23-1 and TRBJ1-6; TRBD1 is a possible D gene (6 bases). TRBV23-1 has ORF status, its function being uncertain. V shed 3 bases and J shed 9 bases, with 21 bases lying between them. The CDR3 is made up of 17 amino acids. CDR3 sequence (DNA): TGCGCCAGCAGTCATCTCAGGGGCCGGTATAAAGGTTCACCCCTCCACTTT. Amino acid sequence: CASSHLRGRYKGSPLHF.

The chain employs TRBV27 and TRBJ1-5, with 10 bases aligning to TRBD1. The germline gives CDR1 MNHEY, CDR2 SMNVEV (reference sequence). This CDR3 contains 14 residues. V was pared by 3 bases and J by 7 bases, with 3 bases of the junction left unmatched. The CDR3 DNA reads TGTGCCAGCAGTTTCGGGACAGGGGAACAGCCCCAGCATTTT. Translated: CASSFGTGEQPQHF.

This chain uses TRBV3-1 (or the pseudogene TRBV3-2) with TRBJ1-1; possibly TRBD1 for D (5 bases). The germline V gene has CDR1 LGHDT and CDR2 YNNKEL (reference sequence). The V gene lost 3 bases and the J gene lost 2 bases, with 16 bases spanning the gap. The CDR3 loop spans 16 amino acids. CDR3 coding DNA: TGTGCCAGCAGCCAGTTAGGGGCGCGGGGAAACACTGAAGCTTTCTTT. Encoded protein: CASSQLGARGNTEAFF.

The DNA of the CDR3 is TGTGCCAGCAGTCGACGGACAGGGAAGTACGAGCAGTACTTC. It translates to CASSRRTGKYEQYF. V and J are TRBV2 and TRBJ2-7; the match to TRBD1 covers 8 bases. Germline-derived CDR1 and CDR2 are SNHLY and FYNNEI. Trimming removed 5 bases from V and 4 bases from J; junction bases left unmatched: 7. This CDR3 is 14 amino acids long.

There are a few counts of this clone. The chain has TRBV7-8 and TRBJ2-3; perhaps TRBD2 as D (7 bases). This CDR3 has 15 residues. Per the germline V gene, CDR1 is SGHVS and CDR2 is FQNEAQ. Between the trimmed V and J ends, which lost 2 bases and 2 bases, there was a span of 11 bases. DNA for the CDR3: TGTGCCAGCAGCTTAACCGGGGGGCACACAGATACGCAGTATTTT. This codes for CASSLTGGHTDTQYF.

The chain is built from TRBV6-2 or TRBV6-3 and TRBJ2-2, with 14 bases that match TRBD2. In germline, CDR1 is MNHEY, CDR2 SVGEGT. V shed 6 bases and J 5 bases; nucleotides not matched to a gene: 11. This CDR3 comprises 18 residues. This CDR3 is CASSPHPGLAGVTGELFF. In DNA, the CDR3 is TGTGCCAGCAGCCCCCATCCGGGACTAGCGGGAGTAACCGGGGAGCTGTTTTTT.

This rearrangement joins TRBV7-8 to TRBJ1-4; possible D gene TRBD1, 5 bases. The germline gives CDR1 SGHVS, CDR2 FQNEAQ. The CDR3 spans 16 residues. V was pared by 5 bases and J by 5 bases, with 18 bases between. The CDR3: CASSLYTGPGNEKLFF. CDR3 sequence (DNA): TGTGCCAGCAGCCTCTATACAGGCCCAGGGAATGAAAAACTGTTTTTT. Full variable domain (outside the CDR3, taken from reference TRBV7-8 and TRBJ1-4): GAGVSQSPRYKVAKRGQDVALRCDPISGHVSLFWYQQALGQGPEFLTYFQNEAQLDKSGLPSDRFFAERPEGSVSTLKIQRTQQEDSAVYLCASSLYTGPGNEKLFFGSGTQLSVL.

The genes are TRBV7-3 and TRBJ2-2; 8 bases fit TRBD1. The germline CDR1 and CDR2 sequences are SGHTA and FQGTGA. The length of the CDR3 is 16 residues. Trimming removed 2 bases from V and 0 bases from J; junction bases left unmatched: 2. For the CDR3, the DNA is TGTGCCAGCAGCTTAGAGGGACAGGCGAACACCGGGGAGCTGTTTTTT. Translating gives CASSLEGQANTGELFF.

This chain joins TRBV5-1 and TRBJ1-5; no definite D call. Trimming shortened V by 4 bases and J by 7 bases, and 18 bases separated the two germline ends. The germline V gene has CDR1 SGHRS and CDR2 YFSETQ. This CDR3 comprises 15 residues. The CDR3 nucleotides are TGCGCCAGCAGCGAGGGTCAGACAAGTGGGCAGCCCCAGCATTTT. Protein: CASSEGQTSGQPQHF. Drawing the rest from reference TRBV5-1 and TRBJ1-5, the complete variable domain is KAGVTQTPRYLIKTRGQQVTLSCSPISGHRSVSWYQQTPGQGLQFLFEYFSETQRNKGNFPGRFSGRQFSNSRSEMNVSTLELGDSALYLCASSEGQTSGQPQHFGDGTRLSIL.

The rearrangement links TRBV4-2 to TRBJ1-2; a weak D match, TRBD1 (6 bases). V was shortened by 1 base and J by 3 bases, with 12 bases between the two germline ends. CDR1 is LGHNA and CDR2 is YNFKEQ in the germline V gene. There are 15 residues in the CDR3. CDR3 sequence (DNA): TGTGCCAGCAGCCAAGTACAGGGCCACGACTATGGCTACACCTTC. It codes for CASSQVQGHDYGYTF.

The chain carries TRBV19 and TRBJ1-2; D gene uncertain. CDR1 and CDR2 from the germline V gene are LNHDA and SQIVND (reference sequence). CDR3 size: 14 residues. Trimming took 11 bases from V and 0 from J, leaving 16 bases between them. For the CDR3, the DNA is TGTGCCGGAACCCGGACGGGGACTAACTATGGCTACACCTTC. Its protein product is CAGTRTGTNYGYTF.

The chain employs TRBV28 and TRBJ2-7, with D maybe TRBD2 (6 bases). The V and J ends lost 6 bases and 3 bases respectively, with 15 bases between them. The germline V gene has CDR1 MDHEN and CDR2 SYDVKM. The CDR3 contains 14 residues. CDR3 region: CASRTGTSLYEQYF. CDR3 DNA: TGTGCCAGCAGGACCGGGACTTCCCTCTACGAGCAGTACTTC.

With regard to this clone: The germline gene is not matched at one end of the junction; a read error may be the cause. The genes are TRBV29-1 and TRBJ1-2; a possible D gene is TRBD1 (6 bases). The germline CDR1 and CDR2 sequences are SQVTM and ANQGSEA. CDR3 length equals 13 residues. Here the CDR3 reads CSGEQGRGYGYTF. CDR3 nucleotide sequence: TGCAGCGGTGAACAGGGTAGGGGCTATGGCTACACCTTC.

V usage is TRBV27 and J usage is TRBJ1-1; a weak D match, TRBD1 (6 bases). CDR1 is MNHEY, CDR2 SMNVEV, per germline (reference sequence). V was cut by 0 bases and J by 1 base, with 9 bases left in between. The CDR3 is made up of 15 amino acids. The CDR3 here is CASSLSMTGNTEAFF. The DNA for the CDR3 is TGTGCCAGCAGTTTATCTATGACAGGGAACACTGAAGCTTTCTTT.

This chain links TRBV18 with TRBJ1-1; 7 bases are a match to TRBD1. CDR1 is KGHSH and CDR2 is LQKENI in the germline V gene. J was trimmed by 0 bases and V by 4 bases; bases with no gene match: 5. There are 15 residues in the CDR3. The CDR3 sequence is CASSRDSTMNTEAFF. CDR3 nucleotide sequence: TGTGCCAGCTCACGGGACAGTACCATGAACACTGAAGCTTTCTTT.

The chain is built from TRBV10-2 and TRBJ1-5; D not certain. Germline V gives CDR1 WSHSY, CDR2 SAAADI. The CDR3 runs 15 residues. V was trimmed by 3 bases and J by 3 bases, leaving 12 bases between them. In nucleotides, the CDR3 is TGCGCCAGCAGTGACTGGGAGATGGCCAATCAGCCCCAGCATTTT. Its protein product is CASSDWEMANQPQHF.

CDR3 amino acids: CASSAPDRGRDRSPLHF. The DNA for the CDR3 is TGTGCCAGCAGCGCACCGGACAGGGGCCGGGATAGGTCACCCCTCCACTTT. This sequence joins TRBV9 and TRBJ1-6; 9 nucleotides agree with TRBD1. The length of the CDR3 is 17 residues. V trimming: 3 bases; J trimming: 10 bases; junction bases outside the gene matches: 14. Germline-derived CDR1 and CDR2 are SGDLS and YYNGEE. The full variable domain, completed using reference TRBV9 and TRBJ1-6, is DSGVTQTPKHLITATGQRVTLRCSPRSGDLSVYWYQQSLDQGLQFLIQYYNGEERAKGNILERFSAQQFPDLHSELNLSSLELGDSALYFCASSAPDRGRDRSPLHFGNGTRLTVT.

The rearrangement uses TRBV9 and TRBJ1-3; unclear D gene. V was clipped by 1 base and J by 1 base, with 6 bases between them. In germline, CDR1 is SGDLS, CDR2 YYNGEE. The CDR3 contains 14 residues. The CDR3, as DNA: TGTGCCAGCAGCGTAAGGGAGTCTGGAAACACCATATATTTT. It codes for CASSVRESGNTIYF.

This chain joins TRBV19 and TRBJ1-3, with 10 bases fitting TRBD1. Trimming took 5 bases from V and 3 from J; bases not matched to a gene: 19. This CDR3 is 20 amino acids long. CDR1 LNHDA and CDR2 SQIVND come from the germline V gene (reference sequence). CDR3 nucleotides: TGTGCCAGTAGTCCCTCCCCGGGACAGGGGTCGAGGTTGCGTGGAAACACCATATATTTT. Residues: CASSPSPGQGSRLRGNTIYF.